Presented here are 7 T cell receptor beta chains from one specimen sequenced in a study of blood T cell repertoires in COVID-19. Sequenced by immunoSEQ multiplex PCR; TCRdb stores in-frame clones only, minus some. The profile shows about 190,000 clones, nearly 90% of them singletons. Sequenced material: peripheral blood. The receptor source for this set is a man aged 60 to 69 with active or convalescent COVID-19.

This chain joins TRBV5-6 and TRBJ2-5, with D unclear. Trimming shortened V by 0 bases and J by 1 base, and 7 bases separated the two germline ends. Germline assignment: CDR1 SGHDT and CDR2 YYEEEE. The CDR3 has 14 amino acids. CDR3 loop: CASSLAQSQETQYF. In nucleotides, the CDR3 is TGTGCCAGCAGCTTGGCACAGTCCCAAGAGACCCAGTACTTC.

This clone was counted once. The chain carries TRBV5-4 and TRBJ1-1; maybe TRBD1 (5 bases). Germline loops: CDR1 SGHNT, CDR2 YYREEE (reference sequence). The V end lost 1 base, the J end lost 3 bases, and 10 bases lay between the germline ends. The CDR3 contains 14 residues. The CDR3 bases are TGTGCCAGCAGCTTGAGGGGCGCCTACACTGAAGCTTTCTTT. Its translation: CASSLRGAYTEAFF.

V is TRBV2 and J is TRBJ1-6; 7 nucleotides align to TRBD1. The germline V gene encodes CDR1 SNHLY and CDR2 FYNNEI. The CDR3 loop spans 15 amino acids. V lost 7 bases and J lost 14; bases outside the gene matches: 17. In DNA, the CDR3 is TGTGCCAGCACCCTAGGGGGCAGTGGTCTTCAGGCCCTCCACTTT. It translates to CASTLGGSGLQALHF.

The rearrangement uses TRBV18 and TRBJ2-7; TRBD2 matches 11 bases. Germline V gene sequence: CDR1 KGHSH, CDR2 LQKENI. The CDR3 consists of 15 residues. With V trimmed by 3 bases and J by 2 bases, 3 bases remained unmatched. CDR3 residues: CASSPTSGGTYEQYF. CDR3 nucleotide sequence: TGTGCCAGCTCACCCACTAGCGGGGGCACCTACGAGCAGTACTTC.

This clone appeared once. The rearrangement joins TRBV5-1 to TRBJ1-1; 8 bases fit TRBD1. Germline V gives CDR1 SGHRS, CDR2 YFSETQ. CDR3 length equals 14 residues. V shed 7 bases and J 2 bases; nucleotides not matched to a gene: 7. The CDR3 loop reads CASSETGANTEAFF. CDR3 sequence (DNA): TGCGCCAGCTCGGAGACAGGGGCCAACACTGAAGCTTTCTTT.

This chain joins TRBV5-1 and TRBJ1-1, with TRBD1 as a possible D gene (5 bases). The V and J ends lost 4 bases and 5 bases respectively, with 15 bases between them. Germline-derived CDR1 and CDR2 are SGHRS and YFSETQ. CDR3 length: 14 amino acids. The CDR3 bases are TGCGCCAGCAGCGCACAGGTCAAGAATACTGAAGCTTTCTTT. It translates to CASSAQVKNTEAFF.

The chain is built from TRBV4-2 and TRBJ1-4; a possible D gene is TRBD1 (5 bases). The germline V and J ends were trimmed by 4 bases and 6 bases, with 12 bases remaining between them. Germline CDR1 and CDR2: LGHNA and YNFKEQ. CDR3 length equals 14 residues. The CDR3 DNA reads TGTGCCAGCAGCCTTCAGGGAGGTGATGAAAAACTGTTTTTT. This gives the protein CASSLQGGDEKLFF.